These T cell receptor beta chains were read from a single sample in a study of blood T cell repertoires in COVID-19. Libraries were prepared by immunoSEQ multiplex PCR; TCRdb keeps only in-frame clonotypes and omits some of them. There are around 40,000 clones in the sample; 92% occur only once, and about 12% lies in the top ten. The sample comprised peripheral blood. Receptor source: a human donor in a cohort sampled during active COVID-19. Each CDR3 is given with its conserved first and last residue. Fields, in order: V gene, D gene, clone size, J gene, CDR3 protein, CDR3 DNA. A D gene is named only where the DNA matches it firmly. Size is omitted from some rows. Given values are once, few, many or a class for expanded clones.

v_call: TRBV9; d_call: TRBD2; clone_size: NA; j_call: TRBJ2-3; cdr3_aa: CASSASLWLAGDTGGTQYF; cdr3_nt: TGTGCCAGCAGCGCTTCTCTCTGGCTAGCGGGGGATACTGGGGGGACGCAGTATTTT
v_call: TRBV27; d_call: NA; clone_size: NA; j_call: TRBJ1-1; cdr3_aa: CASSLRAAGPFEAFF; cdr3_nt: TGTGCCAGCAGTTTACGGGCCGCAGGGCCATTTGAAGCTTTCTTT
v_call: TRBV24-1; d_call: NA; clone_size: NA; j_call: TRBJ2-1; cdr3_aa: CATSDSGMDYNEQFF; cdr3_nt: TGTGCCACCAGTGATAGCGGAATGGACTACAATGAGCAGTTCTTC
v_call: TRBV5-4; d_call: NA; clone_size: few; j_call: TRBJ1-5; cdr3_aa: CASSFEGRQPQHF; cdr3_nt: TGTGCCAGCAGCTTTGAGGGCAGGCAGCCCCAGCATTTT
v_call: TRBV6-1; d_call: NA; clone_size: NA; j_call: TRBJ1-2; cdr3_aa: CASSDRAGRNYGYTF; cdr3_nt: TGTGCCAGCAGTGACAGGGCCGGACGCAACTATGGCTACACCTTC
v_call: TRBV28; d_call: TRBD2; clone_size: NA; j_call: TRBJ2-1; cdr3_aa: CASSWDGTSALLF; cdr3_nt: TGTGCCAGCAGCTGGGACGGGACTAGTGCCCTACTCTTC
v_call: TRBV11-3; d_call: NA; clone_size: NA; j_call: TRBJ1-3; cdr3_aa: CASSLGGLGNTIYF; cdr3_nt: TGTGCCAGCAGCTTAGGAGGATTGGGAAACACCATATATTTT
v_call: TRBV25-1; d_call: NA; clone_size: NA; j_call: TRBJ1-6; cdr3_aa: CASREGGGQGNSPLHF; cdr3_nt: TGTGCCAGCAGGGAGGGTGGCGGTCAGGGTAATTCACCCCTCCACTTT
v_call: TRBV10-3; d_call: NA; clone_size: few; j_call: TRBJ1-5; cdr3_aa: CANQAGRDQPQHF; cdr3_nt: TGTGCTAACCAGGCAGGGCGCGATCAGCCCCAGCATTTT
v_call: TRBV5-5; d_call: TRBD2; clone_size: NA; j_call: TRBJ2-1; cdr3_aa: CASSLSAGVYNEQFF; cdr3_nt: TGTGCCAGCAGCTTATCAGCGGGGGTCTACAATGAGCAGTTCTTC
v_call: TRBV6-6; d_call: TRBD1; clone_size: NA; j_call: TRBJ1-1; cdr3_aa: CASRVQGDTEAFF; cdr3_nt: TGTGCCAGCAGGGTCCAGGGGGACACTGAAGCTTTCTTT
v_call: TRBV6-2/TRBV6-3; d_call: NA; clone_size: NA; j_call: TRBJ2-3; cdr3_aa: CASSRGRGGSVDTQYF; cdr3_nt: TGTGCCAGCAGCCGAGGAAGGGGGGGCTCCGTAGATACGCAGTATTTT
v_call: TRBV28; d_call: TRBD2; clone_size: NA; j_call: TRBJ2-1; cdr3_aa: CASGLALNNEQFF; cdr3_nt: TGTGCCAGCGGACTAGCGTTAAACAATGAGCAGTTCTTC
v_call: TRBV6-5; d_call: NA; clone_size: NA; j_call: TRBJ1-4; cdr3_aa: CAGGQGLNNEKLFF; cdr3_nt: TGTGCCGGTGGGCAGGGGCTTAATAATGAAAAACTGTTTTTT
v_call: TRBV19; d_call: NA; clone_size: NA; j_call: TRBJ1-5; cdr3_aa: CASSIGGRINQPQHF; cdr3_nt: TGTGCCAGTAGTATCGGAGGGCGGATCAATCAGCCCCAGCATTTT
v_call: TRBV6-4; d_call: NA; clone_size: NA; j_call: TRBJ2-1; cdr3_aa: CASSHDWGRGEQFF; cdr3_nt: TGTGCCAGCAGCCACGACTGGGGAAGGGGTGAGCAGTTCTTC
v_call: TRBV9; d_call: NA; clone_size: NA; j_call: TRBJ1-1; cdr3_aa: CASSRDSWPRGTEAFF; cdr3_nt: TGTGCCAGCAGCAGGGATTCCTGGCCTCGGGGCACTGAAGCTTTCTTT
v_call: TRBV28; d_call: NA; clone_size: once; j_call: TRBJ2-4; cdr3_aa: CASRSTGSGIQYF; cdr3_nt: TGTGCCAGCAGGTCGACGGGGTCGGGCATTCAGTACTTC
v_call: TRBV9; d_call: NA; clone_size: NA; j_call: TRBJ2-5; cdr3_aa: CASSVFPGYQETQYF; cdr3_nt: TGTGCCAGCAGCGTATTCCCGGGGTACCAAGAGACCCAGTACTTC
v_call: TRBV9; d_call: NA; clone_size: NA; j_call: TRBJ1-3; cdr3_aa: CASSVSGIGNTIYF; cdr3_nt: TGTGCCAGCAGCGTATCGGGGATCGGAAACACCATATATTTT
v_call: TRBV20-1; d_call: NA; clone_size: NA; j_call: TRBJ2-7; cdr3_aa: CSASEVGGGRSYSYEQYF; cdr3_nt: TGCAGTGCTAGTGAGGTTGGTGGAGGGAGGTCCTACTCCTACGAGCAGTACTTC
v_call: TRBV7-2; d_call: TRBD1; clone_size: NA; j_call: TRBJ1-5; cdr3_aa: CASSFTGGNQPQHF; cdr3_nt: TGTGCCAGCAGCTTTACAGGGGGCAATCAGCCCCAGCATTTT
v_call: TRBV28; d_call: TRBD1; clone_size: NA; j_call: TRBJ2-7; cdr3_aa: CASSYVLGQGGNEQYF; cdr3_nt: TGTGCCAGCAGTTACGTTCTCGGACAGGGAGGCAACGAGCAGTACTTC
v_call: TRBV10-3; d_call: TRBD1; clone_size: NA; j_call: TRBJ1-1; cdr3_aa: CAISGQGALTEAFF; cdr3_nt: TGTGCCATCTCCGGACAGGGGGCGCTTACTGAAGCTTTCTTT
v_call: TRBV7-2; d_call: NA; clone_size: NA; j_call: TRBJ2-7; cdr3_aa: CASSLGGDPSYEQYF; cdr3_nt: TGTGCCAGCAGCTTAGGGGGAGACCCTTCCTACGAGCAGTACTTC